This TCR beta chain is drawn from a study of CD8 T cells in ankylosing spondylitis. The study's findings and limits: Disease-linked clones, CD8+, were relatively rare in peripheral blood.

The CDR3 runs to 14 residues. The V and J ends lost 1 base and 5 bases respectively, with 9 bases between them. Looked up from germline, CDR1 is SGHDT and CDR2 is YYEEEE. This clonotype came up once. No antigen is known for it. For TCR beta, libraries came from quantitative 5'-RACE with molecular barcodes. TCRdb used MiXCR to reprocess the 5' RACE reads, holding one entry per CDR3 protein. The table shows hundreds of thousands of distinct CDR3 sequences, with 20% occurring only once. The source of this sequence is a male donor with ankylosing spondylitis or in good health (not recorded which). The sample was blood, either unsorted or a sorted T cell fraction (not recorded which). The rearrangement uses TRBV5-6 and TRBJ2-2; D gene ambiguous. DNA for the CDR3: TGTGCCAGCAGCTTGTGGCTGCAGACCGGGGAGCTGTTTTTT. Encoded protein: CASSLWLQTGELFF.